A selection of T cell receptor beta chains follows, all from one sample in a study of CD8+CD57+ T cells in acquired aplastic anemia. TCRdb fed the reads into MiXCR, producing one record per CDR3 protein. The repertoire consists of some 220,000 distinct CDR3 sequences, with about 37% occurring once and the leading ten covering 1% to 1.3%. Material: sorted CD4+, CD8+, or CD8+CD57+ T cells (not recorded which) from PBMCs. All receptors derive from a human donor in good health, serving as a control. The CDR3 runs from the conserved cysteine through the conserved F or W. The order of the fields is D gene, V gene, clone size, J gene, CDR3 protein, CDR3 DNA. A D gene is named only where the DNA matches it firmly. Expanded clones are given a class, and other clones once, few, many or no size at all.

D gene: -
V gene: TRBV7-2
clone size: many
J gene: TRBJ1-2
CDR3 protein: CASRRTRVSYGYTF
CDR3 DNA: TGTGCCAGCAGACGAACCAGGGTCAGCTATGGCTACACCTTC

D gene: TRBD1
V gene: TRBV11-3
clone size: many
J gene: TRBJ1-6
CDR3 protein: CASSQWSGQGVSSPLHF
CDR3 DNA: TGTGCCAGCAGCCAGTGGTCGGGACAGGGGGTTTCCTCACCCCTCCACTTT

D gene: TRBD1
V gene: TRBV10-3
clone size: -
J gene: TRBJ1-1
CDR3 protein: CATLGPGGDIEAFF
CDR3 DNA: TGTGCCACCTTAGGTCCAGGGGGCGATATTGAAGCTTTCTTT

D gene: -
V gene: TRBV7-3
clone size: many
J gene: TRBJ2-1
CDR3 protein: CASSISDSYNEQFF
CDR3 DNA: TGTGCCAGCAGCATTAGCGATTCATACAATGAGCAGTTCTTC

D gene: TRBD1
V gene: TRBV19
clone size: many
J gene: TRBJ1-2
CDR3 protein: CASSDRDRGPGYTF
CDR3 DNA: TGTGCCAGTAGCGACCGGGACAGGGGTCCTGGCTACACCTTC

D gene: -
V gene: TRBV24-1
clone size: few
J gene: TRBJ2-2
CDR3 protein: CATSGRAGQTSGTGELFF
CDR3 DNA: TGTGCCACCAGTGGCCGGGCGGGGCAGACCTCGGGGACCGGGGAGCTGTTTTTT

D gene: -
V gene: TRBV3-1
clone size: few
J gene: TRBJ1-2
CDR3 protein: CASSQDTNNYGYTF
CDR3 DNA: TGTGCCAGCAGCCAAGACACCAATAACTATGGCTACACCTTC

D gene: -
V gene: TRBV7-2
clone size: -
J gene: TRBJ1-1
CDR3 protein: CASSGRGNTEAFF
CDR3 DNA: TGTGCCAGCAGCGGACGAGGGAACACTGAAGCTTTCTTT

D gene: -
V gene: TRBV19
clone size: -
J gene: TRBJ1-1
CDR3 protein: CASSIGGDTEAFF
CDR3 DNA: TGTGCCAGTAGTATTGGTGGGGACACTGAAGCTTTCTTT

D gene: TRBD2
V gene: TRBV9
clone size: -
J gene: TRBJ2-1
CDR3 protein: CASSVDDGGAHNEQFF
CDR3 DNA: TGTGCCAGCAGCGTAGATGACGGGGGGGCCCATAATGAGCAGTTCTTC

D gene: -
V gene: TRBV5-1
clone size: few
J gene: TRBJ1-4
CDR3 protein: CASSLGEATNEKLFF
CDR3 DNA: TGCGCCAGCAGCTTGGGGGAGGCAACTAATGAAAAACTGTTTTTT

D gene: TRBD2
V gene: TRBV7-3
clone size: many
J gene: TRBJ2-5
CDR3 protein: CASSQGLAGGSETQYF
CDR3 DNA: TGTGCCAGCAGCCAGGGACTAGCGGGAGGCTCGGAGACCCAGTACTTC

D gene: -
V gene: TRBV20-1
clone size: many
J gene: TRBJ2-7
CDR3 protein: CSARDAVSSYEQYF
CDR3 DNA: TGCAGTGCTAGAGACGCGGTTAGCTCCTACGAGCAGTACTTC

D gene: -
V gene: TRBV10-3
clone size: many
J gene: TRBJ1-1
CDR3 protein: CAISDRVGNTEAFF
CDR3 DNA: TGTGCCATCAGTGACAGGGTTGGGAACACTGAAGCTTTCTTT

D gene: -
V gene: TRBV7-3
clone size: many
J gene: TRBJ1-6
CDR3 protein: CASSSGQGNSPLHF
CDR3 DNA: TGTGCCAGCAGCTCAGGCCAGGGAAATTCACCCCTCCACTTT

D gene: -
V gene: TRBV6-1
clone size: many
J gene: TRBJ1-2
CDR3 protein: CASRSQGGGYTF
CDR3 DNA: TGTGCCAGCAGGTCACAGGGAGGCGGCTACACCTTC

D gene: -
V gene: TRBV10-3
clone size: many
J gene: TRBJ1-5
CDR3 protein: CAISESKSGNFQPQHF
CDR3 DNA: TGTGCCATCAGTGAGTCGAAATCAGGGAATTTTCAGCCCCAGCATTTT

D gene: -
V gene: TRBV5-1
clone size: -
J gene: TRBJ2-7
CDR3 protein: CASSRAVEYGQYF
CDR3 DNA: TGCGCCAGCAGCCGGGCAGTAGAATACGGGCAGTACTTC

D gene: TRBD1
V gene: TRBV6-1
clone size: few
J gene: TRBJ1-1
CDR3 protein: CASKTGGQGTEAFF
CDR3 DNA: TGTGCCAGCAAGACAGGGGGCCAGGGGACTGAAGCTTTCTTT

D gene: -
V gene: TRBV5-1
clone size: few
J gene: TRBJ1-1
CDR3 protein: CASSWSKGGEAFF
CDR3 DNA: TGCGCCAGCAGCTGGAGTAAGGGCGGTGAAGCTTTCTTT

D gene: TRBD1
V gene: TRBV3-1
clone size: -
J gene: TRBJ2-7
CDR3 protein: CASSQSWDRFYEQYF
CDR3 DNA: TGTGCCAGCAGCCAAAGCTGGGACAGGTTCTACGAGCAGTACTTC

D gene: TRBD2
V gene: TRBV2
clone size: once
J gene: TRBJ2-3
CDR3 protein: CASSAFHSGSGADTQYF
CDR3 DNA: TGTGCCAGCAGTGCCTTCCATAGCGGGAGCGGTGCAGACACGCAGTATTTT